These 2 T cell receptor beta chains were all obtained from the same sample, sequenced in a study of human T cells and chemical hapten exposure. MiXCR was run by TCRdb on the RACE reads, yielding one entry per CDR3 protein. The sample records about 260,000 distinct CDR3 sequences, approximately 8.6% being singletons. Regarding time point: pre-sensitization, week 0. The treatment: therapeutic diphenylcyclopropenone sensitization with weekly scalp DPC. The specimen was whole blood, collected in connection with sensitization to the hapten diphenylcyclopropenone (DPC). Source of these receptors: a woman between 40 and 55 years old with alopecia areata. Some clones in this sample may be carry-over from other donors' samples.

In this sample, this clonotype turned up many times. The gene calls are TRBV6-1 and TRBJ2-2; TRBD1 matches 9 bases. The CDR3 is 14 residues long. J lost 3 bases, V lost 4 bases, and 0 bases had no gene match. The germline CDR1 and CDR2 sequences are MNHNS and SASEGT. In DNA form, the CDR3 reads TGTGCCAGCAGTGGACAGGGGGACACCGGGGAGCTGTTTTTT. As protein: CASSGQGDTGELFF.

This clonotype was counted only a few times. The chain joins TRBV12-3 or TRBV12-4 to TRBJ1-2; D gene ambiguous. The length of the CDR3 is 15 residues. Deletions cut 5 bases from V and 6 bases from J, with 19 bases between. For the CDR3, the DNA is TGTGCCAGCAGTCTGGGGATCTCGGTTCGGGATGGCTACACCTTC. Translated, it gives CASSLGISVRDGYTF.